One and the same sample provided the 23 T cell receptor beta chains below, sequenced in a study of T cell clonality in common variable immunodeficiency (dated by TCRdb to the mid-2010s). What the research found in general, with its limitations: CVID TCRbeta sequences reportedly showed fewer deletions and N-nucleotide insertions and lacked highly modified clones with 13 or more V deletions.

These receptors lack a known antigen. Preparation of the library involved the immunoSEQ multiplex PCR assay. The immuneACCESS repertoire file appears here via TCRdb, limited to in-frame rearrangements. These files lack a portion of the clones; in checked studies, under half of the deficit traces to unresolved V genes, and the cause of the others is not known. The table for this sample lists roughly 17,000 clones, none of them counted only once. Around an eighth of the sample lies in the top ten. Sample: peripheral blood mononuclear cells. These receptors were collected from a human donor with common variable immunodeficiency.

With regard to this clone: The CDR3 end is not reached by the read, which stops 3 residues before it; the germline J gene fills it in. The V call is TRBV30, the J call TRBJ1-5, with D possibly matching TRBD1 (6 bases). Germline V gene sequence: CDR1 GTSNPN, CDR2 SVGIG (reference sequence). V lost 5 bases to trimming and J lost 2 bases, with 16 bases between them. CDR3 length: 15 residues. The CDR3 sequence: CAWAYGRGGNQPQHF. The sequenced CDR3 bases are TGTGCCTGGGCCTATGGCAGGGGTGGCAATCAGCCC.

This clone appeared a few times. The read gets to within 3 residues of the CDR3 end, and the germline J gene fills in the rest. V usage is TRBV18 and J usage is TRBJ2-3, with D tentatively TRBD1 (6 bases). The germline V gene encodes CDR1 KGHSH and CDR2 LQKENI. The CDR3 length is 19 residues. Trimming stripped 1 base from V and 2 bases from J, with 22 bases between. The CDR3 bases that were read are TGTGCCAGCTCACCACTCAATTCAGGGGCCCGACTCTCCACAGATACG. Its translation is CASSPLNSGARLSTDT. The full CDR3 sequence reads CASSPLNSGARLSTDTQYF. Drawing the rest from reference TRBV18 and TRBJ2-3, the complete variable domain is NAGVMQNPRHLVRRRGQEARLRCSPMKGHSHVYWYRQLPEEGLKFMVYLQKENIIDESGMPKERFSAEFPKEGPSILRIQQVVRGDSAAYFCASSPLNSGARLSTDTQYFGPGTRLTVL.

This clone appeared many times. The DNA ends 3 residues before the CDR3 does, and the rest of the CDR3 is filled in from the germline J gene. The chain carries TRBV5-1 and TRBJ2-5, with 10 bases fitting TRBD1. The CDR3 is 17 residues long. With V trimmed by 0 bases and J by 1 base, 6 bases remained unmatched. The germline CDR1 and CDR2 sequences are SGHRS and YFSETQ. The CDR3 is CASSLVGQGKVQETQYF. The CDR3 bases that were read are TGCGCCAGCAGCTTGGTGGGACAGGGGAAGGTCCAAGAGACC.

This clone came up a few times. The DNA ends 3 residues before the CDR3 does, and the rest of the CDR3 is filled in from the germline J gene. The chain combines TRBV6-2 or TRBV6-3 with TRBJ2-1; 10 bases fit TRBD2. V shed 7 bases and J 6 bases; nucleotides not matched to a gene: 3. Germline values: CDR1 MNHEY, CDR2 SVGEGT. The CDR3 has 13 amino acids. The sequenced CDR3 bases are TGTGCCAGCACCCGACTAGCGGGCAATGAG. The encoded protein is CASTRLAGNE. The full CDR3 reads CASTRLAGNEQFF.

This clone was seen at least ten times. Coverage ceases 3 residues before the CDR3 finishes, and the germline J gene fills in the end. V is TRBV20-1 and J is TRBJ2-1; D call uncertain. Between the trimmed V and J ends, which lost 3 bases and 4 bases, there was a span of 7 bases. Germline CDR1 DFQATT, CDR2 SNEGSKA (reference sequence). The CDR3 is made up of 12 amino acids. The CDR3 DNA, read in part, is TGCAGTGCTAGCGGTCTATACAATGAG. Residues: CSASGLYNE. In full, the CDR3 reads CSASGLYNEQFF.

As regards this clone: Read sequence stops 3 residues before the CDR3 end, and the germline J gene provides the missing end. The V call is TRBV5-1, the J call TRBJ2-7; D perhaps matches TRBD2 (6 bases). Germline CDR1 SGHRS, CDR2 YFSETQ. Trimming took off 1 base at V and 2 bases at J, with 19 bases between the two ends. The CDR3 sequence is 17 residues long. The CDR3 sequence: CASSLTGLTEPAYEQYF. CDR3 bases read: TGCGCCAGCAGCTTGACGGGACTGACAGAGCCGGCCTACGAG.

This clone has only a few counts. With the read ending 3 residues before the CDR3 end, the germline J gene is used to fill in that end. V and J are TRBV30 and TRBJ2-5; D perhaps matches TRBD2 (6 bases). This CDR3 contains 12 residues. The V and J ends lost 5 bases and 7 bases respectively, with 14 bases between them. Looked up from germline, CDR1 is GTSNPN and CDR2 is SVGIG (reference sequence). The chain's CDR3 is CAWGTGARTQYF. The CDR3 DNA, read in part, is TGTGCCTGGGGGACTGGGGCCCGGACC.

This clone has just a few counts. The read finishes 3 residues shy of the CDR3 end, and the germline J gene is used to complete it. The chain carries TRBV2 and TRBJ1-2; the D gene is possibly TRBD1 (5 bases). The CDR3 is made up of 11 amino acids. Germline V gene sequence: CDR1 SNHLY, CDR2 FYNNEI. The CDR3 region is CASRAGSGYTF. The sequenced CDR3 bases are TGTGCCAGCAGGGCAGGGAGCGGC.

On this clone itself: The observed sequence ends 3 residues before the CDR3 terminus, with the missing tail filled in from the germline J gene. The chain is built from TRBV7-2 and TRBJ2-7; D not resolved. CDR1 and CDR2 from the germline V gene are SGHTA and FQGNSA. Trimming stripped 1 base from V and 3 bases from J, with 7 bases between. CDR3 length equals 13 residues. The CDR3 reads CASSLGAHYEQYF. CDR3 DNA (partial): TGTGCCAGCAGCTTAGGGGCACACTACGAG.

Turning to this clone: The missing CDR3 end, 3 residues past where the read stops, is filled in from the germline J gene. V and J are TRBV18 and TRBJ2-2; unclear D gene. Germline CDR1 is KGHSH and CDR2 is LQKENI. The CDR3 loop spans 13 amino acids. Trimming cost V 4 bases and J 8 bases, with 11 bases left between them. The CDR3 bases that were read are TGTGCCAGCTCACGCCCTGGCTGGGGGGAG. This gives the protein CASSRPGWGE. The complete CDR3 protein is CASSRPGWGELFF.

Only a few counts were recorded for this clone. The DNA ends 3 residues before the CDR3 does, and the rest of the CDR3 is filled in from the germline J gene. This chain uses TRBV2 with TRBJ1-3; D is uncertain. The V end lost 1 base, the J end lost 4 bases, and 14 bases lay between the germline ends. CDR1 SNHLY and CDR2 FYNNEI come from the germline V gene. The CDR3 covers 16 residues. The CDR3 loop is CASSEEYLGLGNTIYF. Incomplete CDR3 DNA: TGTGCCAGCAGTGAAGAGTACTTAGGGCTGGGAAACACC.

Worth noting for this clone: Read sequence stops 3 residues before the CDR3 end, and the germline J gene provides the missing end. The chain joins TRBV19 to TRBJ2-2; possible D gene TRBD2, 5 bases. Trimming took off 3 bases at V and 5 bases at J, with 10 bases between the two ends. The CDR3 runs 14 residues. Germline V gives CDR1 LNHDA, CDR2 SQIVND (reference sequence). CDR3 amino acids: CASSIRTETGELFF. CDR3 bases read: TGTGCCAGTAGTATCCGGACTGAGACCGGGGAG.

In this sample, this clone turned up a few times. The CDR3 sequence: CASTQGAANEKLFF. The part of the CDR3 DNA that was read is TGTGCCAGTACACAGGGGGCGGCTAATGAAAAA. The V gene is TRBV19, the J gene TRBJ1-4, with 9 bases identical to TRBD1. The CDR3 end falls 3 residues outside the read, so it is completed with the germline J gene. CDR1 LNHDA and CDR2 SQIVND come from the germline V gene (reference sequence). This CDR3 has 14 amino acids. Trimming at V came to 7 bases and at J to 3 bases, leaving 3 bases not matched to a gene. The full variable domain, completed using reference TRBV19 and TRBJ1-4, is DGGITQSPKYLFRKEGQNVTLSCEQNLNHDAMYWYRQDPGQGLRLIYYSQIVNDFQKGDIAEGYSVSREKKESFPLTVTSAQKNPTAFYLCASTQGAANEKLFFGSGTQLSVL.

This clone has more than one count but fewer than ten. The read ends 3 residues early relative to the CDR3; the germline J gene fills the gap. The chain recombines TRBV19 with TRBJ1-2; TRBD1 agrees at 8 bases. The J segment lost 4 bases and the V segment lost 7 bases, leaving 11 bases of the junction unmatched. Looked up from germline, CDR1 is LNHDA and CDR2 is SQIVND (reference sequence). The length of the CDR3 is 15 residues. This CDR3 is CASTSDRGHSYGYTF. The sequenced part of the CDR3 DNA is TGTGCCAGTACCTCCGACAGGGGACATTCCTATGGC.

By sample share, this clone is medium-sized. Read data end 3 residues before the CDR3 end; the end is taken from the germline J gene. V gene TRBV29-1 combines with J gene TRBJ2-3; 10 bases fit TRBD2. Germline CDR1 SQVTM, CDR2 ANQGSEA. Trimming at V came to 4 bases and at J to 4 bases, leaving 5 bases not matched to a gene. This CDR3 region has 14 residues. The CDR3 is CSVGLAGASDTQYF. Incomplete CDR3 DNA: TGCAGCGTTGGCCTAGCGGGGGCGTCAGATACG.

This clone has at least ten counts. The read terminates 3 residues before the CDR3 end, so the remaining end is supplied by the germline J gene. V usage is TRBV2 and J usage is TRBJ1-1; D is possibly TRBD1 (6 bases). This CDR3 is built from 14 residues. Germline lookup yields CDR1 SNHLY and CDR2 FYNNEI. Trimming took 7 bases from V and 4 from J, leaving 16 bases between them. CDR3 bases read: TGTGCCAGCATTTACAGGGCGGGGGTCACTGAA. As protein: CASIYRAGVTE. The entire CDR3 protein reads CASIYRAGVTEAFF.

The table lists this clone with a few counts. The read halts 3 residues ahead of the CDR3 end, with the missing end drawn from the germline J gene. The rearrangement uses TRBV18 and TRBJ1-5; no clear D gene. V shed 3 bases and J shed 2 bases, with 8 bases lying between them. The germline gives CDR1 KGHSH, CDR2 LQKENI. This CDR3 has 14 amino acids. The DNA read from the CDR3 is TGTGCCAGCTCACCTGACTGGGGCAATCAGCCC. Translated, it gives CASSPDWGNQP. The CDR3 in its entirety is CASSPDWGNQPQHF.

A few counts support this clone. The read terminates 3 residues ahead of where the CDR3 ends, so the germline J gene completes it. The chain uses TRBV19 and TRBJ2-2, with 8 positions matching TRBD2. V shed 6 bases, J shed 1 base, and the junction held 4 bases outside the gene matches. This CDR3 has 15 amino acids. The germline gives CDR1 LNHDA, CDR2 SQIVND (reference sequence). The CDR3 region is CASRSGGRNTGELFF. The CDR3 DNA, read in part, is TGTGCCAGTAGGAGCGGGGGAAGGAACACCGGGGAG.

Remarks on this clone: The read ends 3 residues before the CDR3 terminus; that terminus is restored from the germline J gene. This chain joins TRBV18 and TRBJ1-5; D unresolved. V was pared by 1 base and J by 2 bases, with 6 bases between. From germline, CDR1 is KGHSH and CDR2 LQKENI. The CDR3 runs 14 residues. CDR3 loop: CASSPQGGNQPQHF. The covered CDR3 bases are TGTGCCAGCTCACCACAGGGTGGCAATCAGCCC.

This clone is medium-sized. CDR3: CASSPTGIAVVGAFF. CDR3 DNA (partial): TGTGCCAGTAGTCCGACAGGGATCGCGGTTGTGGGA. The genes are TRBV19 and TRBJ1-1; 7 nucleotides match TRBD1. The observed sequence ends 3 residues before the CDR3 terminus, with the missing tail filled in from the germline J gene. Germline CDR1 reads LNHDA; CDR2 reads SQIVND (reference sequence). The CDR3 sequence is 15 residues long.

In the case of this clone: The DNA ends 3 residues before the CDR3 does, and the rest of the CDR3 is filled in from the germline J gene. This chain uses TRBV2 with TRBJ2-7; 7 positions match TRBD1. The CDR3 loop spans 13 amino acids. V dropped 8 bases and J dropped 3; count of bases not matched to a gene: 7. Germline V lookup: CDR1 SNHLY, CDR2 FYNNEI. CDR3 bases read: TGTGCCAGCGACGACAGGGTCGGCTACGAG. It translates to CASDDRVGYE. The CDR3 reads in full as CASDDRVGYEQYF.

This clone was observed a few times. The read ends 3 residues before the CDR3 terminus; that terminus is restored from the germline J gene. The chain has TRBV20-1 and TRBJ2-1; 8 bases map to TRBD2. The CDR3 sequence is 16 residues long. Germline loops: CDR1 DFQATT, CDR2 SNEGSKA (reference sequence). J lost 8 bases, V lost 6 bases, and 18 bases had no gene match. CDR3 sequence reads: CSAKSGGGWTRYEQFF. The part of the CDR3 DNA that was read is TGCAGTGCAAAATCTGGCGGGGGGTGGACTAGGTATGAG.

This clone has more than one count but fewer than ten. The sequenced CDR3 bases are TGTGCCAGCTCACGTCGACAGGGGGCCTTAAACACCGGGGAG. It specifies CASSRRQGALNTGE. The entire CDR3 sequence reads CASSRRQGALNTGELFF. V and J are TRBV18 and TRBJ2-2; 10 nucleotides agree with TRBD1. Read data end 3 residues before the CDR3 end; the end is taken from the germline J gene. Germline loops: CDR1 KGHSH, CDR2 LQKENI. The CDR3 has 17 amino acids. J lost 2 bases, V lost 4 bases, and 7 bases had no gene match.